The sequence of this T cell receptor (beta chain) was determined in a study of OX40 agonist ivuxolimab in advanced cancers. Profiling relied on immunoSEQ multiplex PCR, and the TCRdb table lists in-frame clones only, not all of them. In the table there are about 70,000 clones, roughly 89% of which are singletons. Between the trimmed V and J ends, which lost 1 base and 6 bases, there was a span of 16 bases. From germline, CDR1 is MGHRA and CDR2 YSYEKL. The CDR3 spans 16 residues. V is TRBV4-1 and J is TRBJ1-5; possible D gene TRBD1, 5 bases. The material was CD4+ or CD8+ T cells sorted from blood, obtained in a trial of the OX40 agonist ivuxolimab. This sequence originates from an adult with an advanced solid tumor such as melanoma, head and neck, liver or kidney cancer. CDR3 sequence reads: CASSQVERTIGQPQHF. The CDR3 coding sequence is TGCGCCAGCAGCCAAGTGGAGAGGACAATAGGTCAGCCCCAGCATTTT.